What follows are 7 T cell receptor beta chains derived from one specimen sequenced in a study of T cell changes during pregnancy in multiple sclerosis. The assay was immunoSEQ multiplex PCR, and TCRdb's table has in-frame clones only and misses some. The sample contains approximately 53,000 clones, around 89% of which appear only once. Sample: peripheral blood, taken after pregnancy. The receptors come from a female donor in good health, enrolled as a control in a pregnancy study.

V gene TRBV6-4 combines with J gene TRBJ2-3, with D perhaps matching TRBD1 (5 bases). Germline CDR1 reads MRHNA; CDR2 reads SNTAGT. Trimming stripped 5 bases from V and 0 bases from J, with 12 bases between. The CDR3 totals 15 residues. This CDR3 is CASSPGFSSTDTQYF. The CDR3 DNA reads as TGTGCCAGCAGTCCAGGGTTCTCTAGCACAGATACGCAGTATTTT.

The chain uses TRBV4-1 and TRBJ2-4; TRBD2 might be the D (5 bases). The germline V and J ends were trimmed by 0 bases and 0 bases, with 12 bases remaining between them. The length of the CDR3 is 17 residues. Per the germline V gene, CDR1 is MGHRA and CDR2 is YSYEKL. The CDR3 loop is CASSQDRSGLAKNIQYF. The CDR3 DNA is TGCGCCAGCAGCCAAGATCGGAGCGGTCTAGCCAAAAACATTCAGTACTTC.

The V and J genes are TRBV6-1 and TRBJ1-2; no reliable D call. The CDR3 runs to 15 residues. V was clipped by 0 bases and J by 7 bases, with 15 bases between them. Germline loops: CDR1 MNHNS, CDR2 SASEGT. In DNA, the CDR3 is TGTGCCAGCAGTGAAGCGCGTCGGCAGCTAGCTGGCTACACCTTC. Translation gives CASSEARRQLAGYTF.

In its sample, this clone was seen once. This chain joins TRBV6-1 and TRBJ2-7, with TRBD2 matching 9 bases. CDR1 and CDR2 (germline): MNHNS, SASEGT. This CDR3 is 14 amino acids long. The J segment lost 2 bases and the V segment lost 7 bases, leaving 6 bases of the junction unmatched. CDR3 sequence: CASKLAGVPYEQYF. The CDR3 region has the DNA TGTGCCAGCAAGTTAGCGGGAGTACCCTACGAGCAGTACTTC.

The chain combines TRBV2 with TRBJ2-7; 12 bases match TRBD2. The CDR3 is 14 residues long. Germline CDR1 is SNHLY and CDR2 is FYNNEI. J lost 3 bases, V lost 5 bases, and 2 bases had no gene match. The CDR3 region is CASSSTSGSYEQYF. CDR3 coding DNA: TGTGCCAGCAGTTCGACTAGCGGGAGCTACGAGCAGTACTTC.

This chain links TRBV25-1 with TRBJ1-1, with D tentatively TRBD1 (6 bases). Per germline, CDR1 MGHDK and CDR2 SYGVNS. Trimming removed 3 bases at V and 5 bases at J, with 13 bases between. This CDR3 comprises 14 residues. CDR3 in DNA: TGTGCCAGCAGTGAGGCAGGGGAAGGAACTGAAGCTTTCTTT. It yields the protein CASSEAGEGTEAFF.

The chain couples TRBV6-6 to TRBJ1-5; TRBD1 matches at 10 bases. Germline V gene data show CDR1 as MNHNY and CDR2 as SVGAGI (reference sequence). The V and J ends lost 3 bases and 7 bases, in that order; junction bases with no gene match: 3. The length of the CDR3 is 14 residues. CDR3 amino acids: CASSYGQGGQPQHF. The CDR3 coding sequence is TGTGCCAGCAGTTATGGACAGGGGGGACAGCCCCAGCATTTT.